This T cell receptor beta chain derives from a study of blood T cell repertoires in COVID-19. Study-level background: T cells, B-cell-depleted T cells, or PBMCs provided the cDNA or gDNA that served as material.

Per the germline V gene, CDR1 is SGHTA and CDR2 is FQGNSA. This CDR3 comprises 14 residues. The ends lost 8 bases at V and 5 bases at J; junction bases unmatched: 6. Original handling: Counts of nucleated cells, estimated from reference gene primer amplification, were obtained. Here immunoSEQ multiplex PCR was the method, and the copy in TCRdb shows in-frame clones only, minus some. V and J calls plus clone size are reproduced from that table; the DNA served to infer D and trimming. Found here are around 170,000 clones, around 80% of them singletons; the top ten hold over 13%. The chain recombines TRBV7-2 with TRBJ2-1; 10 nucleotides agree with TRBD1. Sequencing used peripheral blood. The sequence came from a man in his thirties or forties with active or convalescent COVID-19. The CDR3 DNA reads TGTGCCAGCGCATCGGGACAGGGGAACAATGAGCAGTTCTTC. Encoded protein: CASASGQGNNEQFF. Full variable domain (rest looked up from reference TRBV7-2 and TRBJ2-1): GAGVSQSPSNKVTEKGKDVELRCDPISGHTALYWYRQSLGQGLEFLIYFQGNSAPDKSGLPSDRFSAERTGGSVSTLTIQRTQQEDSAVYLCASASGQGNNEQFFGPGTRLTVL.